What follows is one T cell receptor beta chain and its context. What it binds is not known. Data came from immunoSEQ multiplex PCR; TCRdb stores just in-frame clones and leaves some out. The table records 100,000 to 140,000 clones, around 90% of them present only once. These data originate in a study of OX40 agonist ivuxolimab in advanced cancers. Study-wide background: Dose-escalation cases comprised hepatocellular carcinoma, melanoma, renal cell or head and neck cancer.

V was clipped by 3 bases and J by 2 bases, with 11 bases between them. Germline V gives CDR1 SGHAT, CDR2 FQNNGV. This CDR3 comprises 14 residues. General observations from the study: The study observed clonal expansion of CD4+ and CD8+ blood T cells by week 6 at 0.1 to 3.0 mg/kg.

Specimen: CD4+ or CD8+ T cells sorted from blood, collected in a trial of the OX40 agonist ivuxolimab. This chain connects TRBV11-2 to TRBJ2-7, with D perhaps being TRBD1 or TRBD2 (5 bases each). This sequence was found in an adult with an advanced solid tumor such as melanoma, head and neck, liver or kidney cancer. In nucleotides, the CDR3 is TGTGCCAGCAGCTTCAGTGAGGGGACCTACGAGCAGTACTTC. Translation: CASSFSEGTYEQYF.